The 18 T cell receptor beta chains below were found in one sample sequenced in a study of OX40 agonist ivuxolimab in advanced cancers. Method: immunoSEQ multiplex PCR; TCRdb's copy keeps in-frame clones and lacks some. Here the sample spans some 41,000 clones, around 84% being singletons. This specimen consisted of CD4+ or CD8+ T cells sorted from blood, obtained in a trial of the OX40 agonist ivuxolimab. The receptors shown here come from an adult with an advanced solid tumor such as melanoma, head and neck, liver or kidney cancer.

V gene TRBV15 combines with J gene TRBJ1-1, with 8 bases aligning to TRBD1. V was pared by 0 bases and J by 5 bases, with 5 bases of the junction left unmatched. CDR1 is LNHNV and CDR2 is YYDKDF in the germline V gene (reference sequence). This CDR3 region has 15 residues. Written as DNA, the CDR3 is TGTGCCACCAGCAGAGATCAGGGGGCTATAACTGAAGCTTTCTTT. It translates to CATSRDQGAITEAFF. Together with reference TRBV15 and TRBJ1-1, the CDR3 gives the full variable domain: DAMVIQNPRYQVTQFGKPVTLSCSQTLNHNVMYWYQQKSSQAPKLLFHYYDKDFNNEADTPDNFQSRRPNTSFCFLDIRSPGLGDTAMYLCATSRDQGAITEAFFGQGTRLTVV.

The chain joins TRBV19 to TRBJ1-2; D may be TRBD1 (6 bases). V was trimmed by 7 bases and J by 4 bases, leaving 10 bases between them. In germline, CDR1 is LNHDA, CDR2 SQIVND (reference sequence). The CDR3 covers 12 residues. The CDR3 region is CASTPGAYGYTF. CDR3 bases: TGTGCCAGTACCCCGGGGGCCTATGGCTACACCTTC.

The chain is built from TRBV5-1 and TRBJ1-1, with D uncertain. V was trimmed by 0 bases and J by 3 bases, leaving 9 bases between them. Germline V gene data show CDR1 as SGHRS and CDR2 as YFSETQ. CDR3 length: 14 residues. CDR3 loop: CASSLALPDTEAFF. The CDR3 region has the DNA TGCGCCAGCAGCTTGGCCCTTCCGGACACTGAAGCTTTCTTT.

The chain has TRBV4-3 and TRBJ1-5; D call uncertain. The CDR3 consists of 15 residues. Germline V gives CDR1 LGHNA, CDR2 YSLEER. V gave up 0 bases and J gave up 0 bases, with 6 bases separating them. CDR3 DNA sequence: TGCGCCAGCAGCCAAGACCGGGTTAGCAATCAGCCCCAGCATTTT. It is translated as CASSQDRVSNQPQHF.

The chain couples TRBV4-3 to TRBJ2-7, with TRBD2 matching over 10 bases. There are 15 residues in the CDR3. CDR1 is LGHNA and CDR2 is YSLEER in the germline V gene. J lost 4 bases, V lost 1 base, and 4 bases had no gene match. The CDR3 sequence: CASSQVASGGYEQYF. CDR3 coding DNA: TGCGCCAGCAGCCAAGTGGCTAGCGGGGGATACGAGCAGTACTTC.

This clone is a singleton in its sample. V is TRBV14 and J is TRBJ2-1; tentatively, D is TRBD2 (5 bases). CDR1 and CDR2 from the germline V gene are SGHDN and FVKESK. This CDR3 comprises 13 residues. V was pared by 4 bases and J by 12 bases, with 16 bases between. The CDR3, as DNA: TGTGCCAGCAGCCCCCCCCTGCCTAGCAGGCAGTTCTTC. This codes for CASSPPLPSRQFF.

CDR3: CASSQDPGQGTTNEKLFF. The CDR3 bases are TGTGCCAGCAGCCAAGACCCGGGACAGGGTACCACTAATGAAAAACTGTTTTTT. The chain employs TRBV4-2 and TRBJ1-4, with 9 nucleotides matching TRBD1. Trimming took 0 bases from V and 2 from J; bases not matched to a gene: 7. The CDR3 is 18 amino acids. The germline V gene encodes CDR1 LGHNA and CDR2 YNFKEQ.

The chain couples TRBV7-6 to TRBJ2-7, with D possibly being TRBD2 (6 bases). Trimming shortened V by 5 bases and J by 2 bases, and 19 bases separated the two germline ends. There are 16 residues in the CDR3. CDR1 and CDR2 from the germline V gene are SGHVS and FNYEAQ. CDR3: CASSLSGGTIPYEQYF. DNA for the CDR3: TGTGCCAGCAGCCTCTCTGGAGGGACGATCCCCTACGAGCAGTACTTC.

J is TRBJ2-7 and V is TRBV2; D might be TRBD1 or TRBD2, each matching 5 bases. With 6 bases removed from V and 2 bases from J, the gap between germline ends came to 14 bases. The CDR3 totals 14 residues. CDR1 is SNHLY and CDR2 is FYNNEI in the germline V gene. For the CDR3, the DNA is TGTGCCAGCAGGCCCGCCGGGACCCCCTACGAGCAGTACTTC. Its protein product is CASRPAGTPYEQYF.

The chain couples TRBV19 to TRBJ2-5; a weak D match, TRBD2 (6 bases). The J call is doubtful: the DNA matches TRBJ2-7 better. The CDR3 spans 15 residues. The V gene's germline CDR1 is LNHDA and CDR2 SQIVND (reference sequence). The CDR3 region is CASSATSSSSYEQYF. The CDR3 nucleotides read TGTGCCAGTAGCGCTACTAGCTCTAGCTCCTACGAGCAGTACTTC.

The chain joins TRBV4-2 to TRBJ1-1, with TRBD1 as a possible D gene (5 bases). Per germline, CDR1 LGHNA and CDR2 YNFKEQ. There are 15 residues in the CDR3. V lost 3 bases, J lost 0 bases, and 11 bases lay in between. CDR3 in amino acids: CASSQGDGMNTEAFF. CDR3 in DNA: TGTGCCAGCAGCCAGGGGGACGGGATGAACACTGAAGCTTTCTTT.

The chain recombines TRBV4-3 with TRBJ1-3; D gene uncertain. Germline CDR1 reads LGHNA; CDR2 reads YSLEER. The CDR3 runs to 13 residues. Trimming removed 0 bases from V and 8 bases from J, with 8 bases in between. CDR3 sequence: CASSQEAADTIYF. CDR3 nucleotide sequence: TGCGCCAGCAGCCAAGAAGCAGCGGACACCATATATTTT.

The count of this clone is one. V and J are TRBV20-1 and TRBJ1-1; 7 bases agree with TRBD1. The CDR3 covers 10 residues. The germline V gene encodes CDR1 DFQATT and CDR2 SNEGSKA (reference sequence). CDR3 nucleotide sequence: TGCCAAGCCAGGGGGACTGAAGCTTTCTTT. Protein sequence: CQARGTEAFF.

This rearrangement joins TRBV2 to TRBJ1-1, with D unclear. The CDR3 is made up of 12 amino acids. V was cut by 8 bases and J by 1 base, with 8 bases left in between. Looked up from germline, CDR1 is SNHLY and CDR2 is FYNNEI. CDR3 nucleotides: TGTGCCAGCGACCCGACGAACACTGAAGCTTTCTTT. This encodes CASDPTNTEAFF. The whole variable domain, filled in from reference TRBV2 and TRBJ1-1, reads EPEVTQTPSHQVTQMGQEVILRCVPISNHLYFYWYRQILGQKVEFLVSFYNNEISEKSEIFDDQFSVERPDGSNFTLKIRSTKLEDSAMYFCASDPTNTEAFFGQGTRLTVV.

The chain joins TRBV9 to TRBJ1-3; no reliable D call. The CDR3 contains 15 residues. CDR1 and CDR2 (germline): SGDLS, YYNGEE. Trimming removed 0 bases from V and 0 bases from J, with 7 bases in between. The CDR3 loop is CASSVETSSGNTIYF. CDR3 nucleotides: TGTGCCAGCAGCGTAGAAACGAGCTCTGGAAACACCATATATTTT.

The chain joins TRBV25-1 to TRBJ2-1, with 7 positions matching TRBD1. The CDR3 spans 15 residues. V lost 5 bases and J lost 6; bases outside the gene matches: 10. Germline-derived CDR1 and CDR2 are MGHDK and SYGVNS. CDR3 protein: CASSLQGSDGNEQFF. The CDR3 DNA follows: TGTGCCAGCAGTCTACAGGGGTCGGACGGCAATGAGCAGTTCTTC. Looking up the rest from reference TRBV25-1 and TRBJ2-1 gives the full variable domain: EADIYQTPRYLVIGTGKKITLECSQTMGHDKMYWYQQDPGMELHLIHYSYGVNSTEKGDLSSESTVSRIRTEHFPLTLESARPSHTSQYLCASSLQGSDGNEQFFGPGTRLTVL.

The gene calls are TRBV19 and TRBJ2-7; D not certain. Germline V lookup: CDR1 LNHDA, CDR2 SQIVND (reference sequence). The germline V and J ends were trimmed by 4 bases and 0 bases, with 7 bases remaining between them. CDR3 size: 13 residues. CDR3 bases: TGTGCCAGTAGTAGGTACAGCTCCTACGAGCAGTACTTC. Its protein product is CASSRYSSYEQYF.

The chain couples TRBV7-2 to TRBJ1-1, with D unresolved. Looked up from germline, CDR1 is SGHTA and CDR2 is FQGNSA. The CDR3 is 12 amino acids. V lost 4 bases and J 0 bases, leaving 3 bases between the germline ends. CDR3 amino acids: CASSSMNTEAFF. In nucleotides, the CDR3 is TGTGCCAGCAGCTCCATGAACACTGAAGCTTTCTTT.